This entry lists 27 T cell receptor beta chains sequenced from one sample in a study of T-cell memory formation after mild COVID-19. MiXCR, run by TCRdb on the 5' RACE reads, gives a single entry per CDR3 protein. The sample has some 150,000 distinct CDR3 sequences; 15% to 20% are singletons. The source material was PBMCs or a T cell subset sorted from them (not recorded which). Receptors originate from an adult woman who had mild COVID-19 (a few samples of this study predate the infection). Cell type and time point are not known.

Written as DNA, the CDR3 is TGTGCCAGCTCACCACAGAGCCCACAGGGTTACAATGAGCAGTTCTTC. Amino acid sequence: CASSPQSPQGYNEQFF. The genes are TRBV18 and TRBJ2-1; tentatively, D is TRBD1 (6 bases). The V end lost 1 base, the J end lost 4 bases, and 14 bases lay between the germline ends. This CDR3 is 16 amino acids long. Germline lookup yields CDR1 KGHSH and CDR2 LQKENI.

The genes are TRBV30 and TRBJ2-1; weak D call: TRBD2 (5 bases). This CDR3 is 16 amino acids long. The germline V gene has CDR1 GTSNPN and CDR2 SVGIG (reference sequence). Trimming cost V 0 bases and J 0 bases, with 12 bases left between them. Here the CDR3 DNA reads TGTGCCTGGAGTGTCGGACTCGTAAGCTCCTACAATGAGCAGTTCTTC. Translated, it gives CAWSVGLVSSYNEQFF.

This clonotype was found a few times. This chain connects TRBV7-8 to TRBJ2-1; D unclear. Per germline, CDR1 SGHVS and CDR2 FQNEAQ. The germline V and J ends were trimmed by 5 bases and 6 bases, with 17 bases remaining between them. This CDR3 comprises 15 residues. The CDR3 region is CASSITLGRVNEQFF. The CDR3 bases are TGTGCCAGCAGCATCACACTTGGTAGGGTCAATGAGCAGTTCTTC.

V usage is TRBV30 and J usage is TRBJ1-2; D is undetermined. The CDR3 runs to 13 residues. Trimming stripped 0 bases from V and 4 bases from J, with 9 bases between. Per the germline V gene, CDR1 is GTSNPN and CDR2 is SVGIG (reference sequence). The CDR3 coding sequence is TGTGCCTGGAGTGTAGGCAGAACCTATGGCTACACCTTC. As protein: CAWSVGRTYGYTF.

This rearrangement joins TRBV3-1 to TRBJ1-2; 12 bases are shared with TRBD1. CDR1 and CDR2 from the germline V gene are LGHDT and YNNKEL (reference sequence). The CDR3 runs to 16 residues. V shed 1 base and J 6 bases; nucleotides not matched to a gene: 6. The CDR3 DNA reads as TGTGCCAGCAGCCAAGGTCCGGGACAGGGGGCTGATGGCTACACCTTC. This encodes CASSQGPGQGADGYTF.

J is TRBJ1-2 and V is TRBV5-4; D uncertain. Germline CDR1 is SGHNT and CDR2 is YYREEE (reference sequence). The V and J ends lost 4 bases and 4 bases respectively, with 11 bases between them. The CDR3 covers 13 residues. The chain's CDR3 is CASSPTHSYGYTF. CDR3 nucleotides: TGTGCCAGCAGCCCCACCCACAGCTATGGCTACACCTTC.

The genes are TRBV9 and TRBJ2-7; D possibly uses TRBD1 or TRBD2 (5 bases each). Germline V gene sequence: CDR1 SGDLS, CDR2 YYNGEE. This CDR3 is built from 15 residues. Trimming removed 0 bases from V and 0 bases from J, with 10 bases in between. The CDR3 loop reads CASSVGLRGSYEQYF. The CDR3 DNA sequence: TGTGCCAGCAGCGTAGGGTTGAGGGGCTCCTACGAGCAGTACTTC.

The chain recombines TRBV5-4 with TRBJ2-7; D assignment may be TRBD1 or TRBD2 (5 bases each). This CDR3 spans 12 amino acids. Germline-derived CDR1 and CDR2 are SGHNT and YYREEE (reference sequence). V dropped 3 bases and J dropped 5 bases, with 9 bases sitting between them. The CDR3 sequence is CASSWGSNEQYF. The CDR3 bases are TGTGCCAGCAGCTGGGGGAGCAACGAGCAGTACTTC.

The rearrangement links TRBV7-9 to TRBJ1-1, with D possibly TRBD1 on 6 matching bases. The CDR3 loop spans 14 amino acids. Trimming cost V 5 bases and J 0 bases, with 10 bases left between them. Germline CDR1 is SEHNR and CDR2 is FQNEAQ (reference sequence). The CDR3 region has the DNA TGTGCCAGCAGCCCGGGACAAGTGAACACTGAAGCTTTCTTT. Protein: CASSPGQVNTEAFF.

This clonotype showed up just a few times. The CDR3 region is CSPVRQGFTEAFF. The CDR3 bases are TGCAGTCCTGTCCGACAGGGCTTCACTGAAGCTTTCTTT. The V and J genes are TRBV20-1 and TRBJ1-1, with 7 bases fitting TRBD1. The V and J ends lost 8 bases and 4 bases, in that order; junction bases with no gene match: 10. Germline values: CDR1 DFQATT, CDR2 SNEGSKA (reference sequence). The CDR3 sequence is 13 residues long.

The CDR3 sequence: CAISELGGYEQYF. DNA of the CDR3: TGTGCCATCAGTGAGCTGGGGGGCTACGAGCAGTACTTC. The chain is built from TRBV10-3 and TRBJ2-7; perhaps TRBD2 as D (6 bases). The germline CDR1 and CDR2 sequences are ENHRY and SYGVKD. Trimming removed 2 bases from V and 3 bases from J, with 8 bases in between. The CDR3 loop spans 13 amino acids.

The chain is built from TRBV5-1 and TRBJ2-3; D is unresolved. The germline V gene has CDR1 SGHRS and CDR2 YFSETQ. Trimming took off 4 bases at V and 0 bases at J, with 9 bases between the two ends. This CDR3 spans 14 amino acids. The CDR3 region has the DNA TGCGCCAGCAGCCCTGCTAGGAGCACAGATACGCAGTATTTT. Translation: CASSPARSTDTQYF. Drawing the rest from reference TRBV5-1 and TRBJ2-3, the complete variable domain is KAGVTQTPRYLIKTRGQQVTLSCSPISGHRSVSWYQQTPGQGLQFLFEYFSETQRNKGNFPGRFSGRQFSNSRSEMNVSTLELGDSALYLCASSPARSTDTQYFGPGTRLTVL.

The V call is TRBV7-9, the J call TRBJ2-7; D tentatively fits TRBD1 or TRBD2 (5 bases each). V gave up 5 bases and J gave up 0 bases, with 11 bases separating them. Germline CDR1 is SEHNR and CDR2 is FQNEAQ (reference sequence). This CDR3 spans 14 amino acids. Written as DNA, the CDR3 is TGTGCCAGCAGCCCCCCGGGGACCTCCTACGAGCAGTACTTC. Protein product: CASSPPGTSYEQYF.

A few counts support this clonotype. The CDR3 sequence: CASSQLDGLYEQYF. CDR3 DNA sequence: TGCGCCAGCAGCCAACTCGACGGGTTATACGAGCAGTACTTC. The rearrangement joins TRBV4-1 to TRBJ2-7; no firm D call. Deletions cut 2 bases from V and 4 bases from J, with 12 bases between. Germline lookup yields CDR1 MGHRA and CDR2 YSYEKL. CDR3 length equals 14 residues.

The gene calls are TRBV24-1 and TRBJ2-3, with TRBD1 as a possible D gene (6 bases). There are 15 residues in the CDR3. Trimming shortened V by 5 bases and J by 2 bases, and 13 bases separated the two germline ends. Germline-derived CDR1 and CDR2 are KGHDR and SFDVKD. CDR3 sequence reads: CATSATGFFTDTQYF. DNA of the CDR3: TGTGCCACCAGTGCTACAGGGTTCTTCACAGATACGCAGTATTTT.

Relative to its sample, this clonotype is medium-sized (0.01 to 0.1%). The V gene is TRBV2, the J gene TRBJ2-5, with 10 nucleotides matching TRBD2. The CDR3 spans 17 residues. Germline CDR1 and CDR2: SNHLY and FYNNEI. The trim removed 1 base at V and 7 bases at J, leaving 12 bases unmatched. The CDR3 sequence is CASSEGPSGGPQWTQYF. The CDR3 region has the DNA TGTGCCAGCAGTGAAGGTCCTAGCGGGGGCCCTCAGTGGACCCAGTACTTC.

This clonotype occurred a few times. A much bigger clone sits one base away, suggesting this may be a read error. The chain recombines TRBV6-6 with TRBJ2-5; D is perhaps TRBD2 (5 bases). Germline V CDR1 and CDR2: MNHNY, SVGAGI (reference sequence). The CDR3 runs to 11 residues. This CDR3 reads CVSRGPETQYF. CDR3 DNA sequence: TGTGTCAGCAGAGGGCCGGAGACCCAGTACTTC.

The chain joins TRBV12-3 or TRBV12-4 to TRBJ2-4; TRBD2 might be the D (5 bases). V lost 3 bases and J lost 6, with 15 bases in between. The CDR3 runs to 15 residues. CDR3 nucleotides: TGTGCCAGCAGTTTTCGGCGGAAGAGGGTAAACATTCAGTACTTC. It codes for CASSFRRKRVNIQYF.

CDR3 region: CASSWPTPYEQYF. The CDR3 DNA follows: TGTGCCAGCAGTTGGCCGACCCCCTACGAGCAGTACTTC. The chain is built from TRBV27 and TRBJ2-7; D gene uncertain. From germline, CDR1 is MNHEY and CDR2 SMNVEV (reference sequence). There are 13 residues in the CDR3. Between the trimmed V and J ends, which lost 4 bases and 2 bases, there was a span of 9 bases.

The CDR3 spells CASSSGTAVTPQHF. In nucleotides, the CDR3 is TGTGCCAGCAGCTCCGGGACAGCCGTCACGCCCCAGCATTTT. The V call is TRBV7-9, the J call TRBJ1-5, with TRBD1 matching 7 bases. This CDR3 region has 14 residues. J was trimmed by 9 bases and V by 4 bases; bases with no gene match: 9. The germline CDR1 and CDR2 sequences are SEHNR and FQNEAQ (reference sequence).

The V gene is TRBV12-3 or TRBV12-4, the J gene TRBJ2-7; D perhaps matches TRBD1 (6 bases). There are 14 residues in the CDR3. Trimming cost V 4 bases and J 3 bases, with 13 bases left between them. The DNA of the CDR3 is TGTGCCAGCAGTTCCGGACAGCCGAACTACGAGCAGTACTTC. This encodes CASSSGQPNYEQYF.

This clonotype has more than one count but fewer than ten. The V and J genes are TRBV27 and TRBJ2-7; TRBD2 matches at 11 bases. The CDR3 runs 17 residues. V shed 4 bases, J shed 4 bases, and the junction held 12 bases outside the gene matches. Germline V gene data show CDR1 as MNHEY and CDR2 as SMNVEV (reference sequence). In DNA form, the CDR3 reads TGTGCCAGCAGTTCTAGAGTCCGTAGCGGGAGGGAATACGAGCAGTACTTC. It is translated as CASSSRVRSGREYEQYF.

The sample holds many counts of this clonotype. The J gene is TRBJ2-5, the V gene TRBV7-7; 7 bases are shared with TRBD2. This CDR3 contains 13 residues. The germline V gene encodes CDR1 SSHAT and CDR2 FNYEAQ (reference sequence). Losses at the gene ends were 3 bases for V and 3 bases for J; bases not matched to a gene: 1. The CDR3 coding sequence is TGTGCCAGCAGCTTGGGGGGGGAAGAGACCCAGTACTTC. As protein: CASSLGGEETQYF.

The chain couples TRBV24-1 to TRBJ2-1; 13 bases fit TRBD2. The junction had 2 bases not matched to a gene; V was cut back by 5 bases and J by 8 bases. This CDR3 is 14 amino acids long. Germline assignment: CDR1 KGHDR and CDR2 SFDVKD. CDR3 nucleotide sequence: TGTGCCACCAGTGGGACTAGCGGGAGCCATGAGCAGTTCTTC. Amino acids: CATSGTSGSHEQFF.

The CDR3 DNA reads as TGTGCCAGCAGTTACGGGGGGGCGCCCCAGCCCCAGCATTTT. Translated: CASSYGGAPQPQHF. The rearrangement links TRBV6-2 or TRBV6-3 to TRBJ1-5; D is possibly TRBD1 (6 bases). V lost 2 bases, J lost 7 bases, and 12 bases lay in between. From germline, CDR1 is MNHEY and CDR2 SVGEGT. CDR3 size: 14 residues.

The V and J genes are TRBV7-8 and TRBJ2-1, with no clear D. The germline gives CDR1 SGHVS, CDR2 FQNEAQ. V dropped 5 bases and J dropped 5 bases, with 10 bases sitting between them. The CDR3 sequence is 13 residues long. The CDR3 reads CASSVDGNNEQFF. For the CDR3, the DNA is TGTGCCAGCAGCGTAGACGGAAACAATGAGCAGTTCTTC.

V is TRBV5-1 and J is TRBJ2-5; weak D call: TRBD1 (6 bases). Between the trimmed V and J ends, which lost 0 bases and 2 bases, there was a span of 14 bases. The germline gives CDR1 SGHRS, CDR2 YFSETQ. This CDR3 spans 16 amino acids. CDR3 DNA sequence: TGCGCCAGCAGCTTGGGGTCGTGGACAGAGCAAGAGACCCAGTACTTC. Amino acids: CASSLGSWTEQETQYF.